Shown below are 25 T cell receptor beta chains from a single sample sequenced in a study of CD8 T cells in ankylosing spondylitis. Broader study findings: Characteristic, it appeared, of ankylosing spondylitis blood was a TCR beta motif of several highly homologous variants.

These receptors' antigens are unknown. TCRdb passed the 5' RACE reads through MiXCR, listing each CDR3 protein once. The sample consists of approximately 400,000 distinct CDR3 sequences, roughly 15% of them appearing once. The sample was blood, either unsorted or a sorted T cell fraction (not recorded which). Receptors originate from a male donor with ankylosing spondylitis.

In this sample, this clonotype turned up many times. The chain carries TRBV20-1 and TRBJ2-5, with 9 bases aligning to TRBD2. Germline values: CDR1 DFQATT, CDR2 SNEGSKA (reference sequence). CDR3 length: 16 residues. J gave up 5 bases and V 1 base, and 11 bases lay outside the gene matches. In nucleotides, the CDR3 is TGCAGTGCTAGAGTGAATAGCGGGGGCTATGGGGAGACCCAGTACTTC. It codes for CSARVNSGGYGETQYF.

The V call is TRBV20-1, the J call TRBJ2-3, with D maybe TRBD2 (6 bases). Looked up from germline, CDR1 is DFQATT and CDR2 is SNEGSKA (reference sequence). Deletions cut 1 base from V and 3 bases from J, with 17 bases between. This CDR3 is 16 amino acids long. CDR3 in amino acids: CSARGLRGLGTDTQYF. CDR3 sequence (DNA): TGCAGTGCTAGAGGACTACGGGGGTTGGGGACAGATACGCAGTATTTT.

The chain recombines TRBV12-5 with TRBJ2-5; 8 bases line up with TRBD1. V trimming: 6 bases; J trimming: 5 bases; junction bases outside the gene matches: 11. CDR3 length: 15 residues. CDR1 LGHNT and CDR2 FRNRAP come from the germline V gene. In DNA form, the CDR3 reads TGTGCTAGTGGCCCTTCCCGGACAGGGTTGGAGACCCAGTACTTC. Amino acids: CASGPSRTGLETQYF.

This sequence joins TRBV21-1 and TRBJ2-3; the D call TRBD2 from the table was never checked on the DNA. TRBV21-1 is annotated as a pseudogene. This CDR3 comprises 17 residues. Here the CDR3 reads CASSNPHGTKGTDTQYF. The DNA of the CDR3 is TGTGCCAGCAGCAATCCCCATGGGACTAAAGGCACAGATACGCAGTATTTT.

In its sample, this clonotype was seen a few times. V is TRBV13 and J is TRBJ2-1; TRBD1 agrees at 7 bases. V was clipped by 0 bases and J by 12 bases; unmatched bases: 11. CDR1 PRHDT and CDR2 FYEKMQ come from the germline V gene (reference sequence). The CDR3 totals 15 residues. CDR3: CASSLGGGIRWSQFF. The CDR3 nucleotides read TGTGCCAGCAGCTTAGGAGGGGGCATCAGGTGGTCGCAGTTCTTC.

CDR3 sequence reads: CASSPLAAANTGELFF. DNA for the CDR3: TGCGCCAGCAGCCCACTAGCGGCTGCGAACACCGGGGAGCTGTTTTTT. J is TRBJ2-2 and V is TRBV5-1, with 8 bases that match TRBD2. Germline trimming cut 4 bases from V and 0 bases from J; bases unmatched to any gene: 5. In germline, CDR1 is SGHRS, CDR2 YFSETQ. This CDR3 is 16 amino acids long.

The rearrangement joins TRBV2 to TRBJ1-1; D ambiguous. The CDR3 spans 13 residues. V was shortened by 4 bases and J by 6 bases, with 12 bases between the two germline ends. The germline CDR1 and CDR2 sequences are SNHLY and FYNNEI. CDR3 sequence reads: CASSALWAAEAFF. CDR3 coding DNA: TGTGCCAGCAGTGCGCTTTGGGCGGCTGAAGCTTTCTTT.

This clonotype was observed a few times. The chain employs TRBV12-3 or TRBV12-4 and TRBJ1-3, with D possibly TRBD1 on 6 matching bases. The CDR3 sequence is 14 residues long. Trimming left V 5 bases short and J 4 bases short, with 12 bases between. CDR3 in DNA: TGTGCCAGCAGTACCGGGACAAGCGGAAACACCATATATTTT. Translated: CASSTGTSGNTIYF.

In this sample, this clonotype turned up many times. The genes are TRBV12-3 or TRBV12-4 and TRBJ2-1; maybe TRBD2 (6 bases). V lost 3 bases and J 8 bases, leaving 14 bases between the germline ends. The CDR3 is made up of 14 amino acids. The CDR3, as DNA: TGTGCCAGCAGTTTTGACGCGGGGCGGGATGAGCAGTTCTTC. Translation: CASSFDAGRDEQFF.

This clonotype has a handful of counts. This sequence joins TRBV29-1 and TRBJ2-5; 13 bases agree with TRBD2. The trim removed 7 bases at V and 3 bases at J, leaving 2 bases unmatched. This CDR3 spans 13 amino acids. Germline-derived CDR1 and CDR2 are SQVTM and ANQGSEA. DNA of the CDR3: TGCAGCGCTGGACTAGCGGGAGAAGAGACCCAGTACTTC. It codes for CSAGLAGEETQYF.

V and J are TRBV5-1 and TRBJ1-1; the D gene is possibly TRBD1 (5 bases). Trimming left V 4 bases short and J 2 bases short, with 18 bases between. Germline-derived CDR1 and CDR2 are SGHRS and YFSETQ. CDR3 length: 16 residues. The CDR3 coding sequence is TGCGCCAGCAGCCCGGAGGGGCAGGGAAGAAACACTGAAGCTTTCTTT. As protein: CASSPEGQGRNTEAFF. The full variable domain, in which reference TRBV5-1 and TRBJ1-1 provide the parts outside the CDR3, is KAGVTQTPRYLIKTRGQQVTLSCSPISGHRSVSWYQQTPGQGLQFLFEYFSETQRNKGNFPGRFSGRQFSNSRSEMNVSTLELGDSALYLCASSPEGQGRNTEAFFGQGTRLTVV.

The chain uses TRBV19 and TRBJ2-3; D might be TRBD1 or TRBD2, each matching 5 bases. This CDR3 is built from 15 residues. Germline V gives CDR1 LNHDA, CDR2 SQIVND (reference sequence). With 4 bases removed from V and 0 bases from J, the gap between germline ends came to 11 bases. The CDR3 DNA reads TGTGCCAGTAGTACAGGGACCATAAGCACAGATACGCAGTATTTT. Translation: CASSTGTISTDTQYF.

This clonotype was observed a few times. The gene calls are TRBV28 and TRBJ1-1, with TRBD1 matching over 7 bases. CDR1 and CDR2 (germline): MDHEN, SYDVKM. The CDR3 is 16 residues long. With V trimmed by 5 bases and J by 4 bases, 13 bases remained unmatched. CDR3 residues: CASSNLKTGPLTEAFF. The CDR3 DNA follows: TGTGCCAGCAGTAACCTCAAGACAGGGCCGCTCACTGAAGCTTTCTTT.

The genes are TRBV6-1 and TRBJ1-2; a possible D gene is TRBD1 (5 bases). The V gene lost 5 bases and the J gene lost 2 bases, with 9 bases spanning the gap. Germline V gives CDR1 MNHNS, CDR2 SASEGT. The CDR3 extends over 13 amino acids. The CDR3 DNA reads TGTGCCAGCAGTCCCAACAGGAACTATGGCTACACCTTC. Translating gives CASSPNRNYGYTF.

This clonotype turned up a few times. This chain uses TRBV4-2 with TRBJ2-3; 10 bases agree with TRBD2. From germline, CDR1 is LGHNA and CDR2 YNFKEQ. The ends lost 5 bases at V and 0 bases at J; junction bases unmatched: 5. This CDR3 spans 16 amino acids. CDR3 sequence (DNA): TGTGCCAGCAGCTTAACAGCGGGAGGGAGCACAGATACGCAGTATTTT. Amino acid sequence: CASSLTAGGSTDTQYF.

The table lists this clonotype with a few counts. V gene TRBV12-3 or TRBV12-4 combines with J gene TRBJ2-1; D gene uncertain. Deletions cut 3 bases from V and 3 bases from J, with 12 bases between. The CDR3 length is 15 residues. In nucleotides, the CDR3 is TGTGCCAGCAGTTTCTCTCCGGGTTTCTACAATGAGCAGTTCTTC. Translation gives CASSFSPGFYNEQFF.

This clonotype showed up just a few times. The chain is built from TRBV5-1 and TRBJ2-5, with no clear D. The CDR3 runs to 14 residues. V dropped 0 bases and J dropped 4 bases, with 10 bases sitting between them. The germline CDR1 and CDR2 sequences are SGHRS and YFSETQ. The CDR3 DNA reads as TGCGCCAGCAGCTTGGAGGTCATGGGAGAGACCCAGTACTTC. Protein product: CASSLEVMGETQYF.

This chain joins TRBV30 and TRBJ2-7, with TRBD2 matching over 8 bases. CDR1 and CDR2 from the germline V gene are GTSNPN and SVGIG (reference sequence). V shed 1 base and J 4 bases; nucleotides not matched to a gene: 6. The CDR3 spans 14 residues. CDR3 region: CAWSAGRVGYEQYF. CDR3 DNA sequence: TGTGCCTGGAGTGCCGGGAGGGTCGGATACGAGCAGTACTTC.

This clonotype has only a few counts. This rearrangement joins TRBV5-1 to TRBJ1-4, with 7 bases fitting TRBD1. V gave up 4 bases and J gave up 8 bases; unmatched junction bases: 2. The germline V gene has CDR1 SGHRS and CDR2 YFSETQ. The CDR3 is made up of 12 amino acids. CDR3: CASSVGGEKLFF. The CDR3 region has the DNA TGCGCCAGCAGCGTAGGGGGCGAAAAACTGTTTTTT.

There are a few counts of this clonotype. The chain uses TRBV18 and TRBJ2-2; 7 bases line up with TRBD1. Trimming at V came to 2 bases and at J to 0 bases, leaving 3 bases not matched to a gene. In germline, CDR1 is KGHSH, CDR2 LQKENI. The CDR3 spans 16 residues. As DNA, the CDR3 is TGTGCCAGCTCACCAACCGGGACAGCGAACACCGGGGAGCTGTTTTTT. It is translated as CASSPTGTANTGELFF.

This clonotype was seen just once. The gene calls are TRBV7-6 and TRBJ1-1; D gene ambiguous. The CDR3 is 13 residues long. Trimming left V 3 bases short and J 4 bases short, with 9 bases between. Germline loops: CDR1 SGHVS, CDR2 FNYEAQ. The CDR3 sequence: CASSFGPTTEAFF. DNA for the CDR3: TGTGCCAGCAGCTTTGGCCCGACCACTGAAGCTTTCTTT.

The genes are TRBV11-2 and TRBJ2-7; possible D gene TRBD2, 5 bases. The length of the CDR3 is 14 residues. Germline loops: CDR1 SGHAT, CDR2 FQNNGV. V was clipped by 1 base and J by 6 bases, with 13 bases between them. The CDR3 here is CASSLVGSGGEQYF. CDR3 in DNA: TGTGCCAGCAGCTTAGTGGGAAGCGGCGGCGAGCAGTACTTC. Complete variable domain (other parts from reference TRBV11-2 and TRBJ2-7): EAGVAQSPRYKIIEKRQSVAFWCNPISGHATLYWYQQILGQGPKLLIQFQNNGVVDDSQLPKDRFSAERLKGVDSTLKIQPAKLEDSAVYLCASSLVGSGGEQYFGPGTRLTVT.

The chain's CDR3 is CASSPPRAGTDTQYF. In nucleotides, the CDR3 is TGTGCCAGCAGTCCCCCACGAGCCGGCACAGATACGCAGTATTTT. The J gene is TRBJ2-3, the V gene TRBV12-3 or TRBV12-4; D call uncertain. The CDR3 is made up of 15 amino acids. V was clipped by 5 bases and J by 1 base, with 13 bases between them.

The V call is TRBV7-2, the J call TRBJ2-7, with 7 bases matching TRBD1. With V trimmed by 5 bases and J by 5 bases, 6 bases remained unmatched. The CDR3 is made up of 13 amino acids. Looked up from germline, CDR1 is SGHTA and CDR2 is FQGNSA. The chain's CDR3 is CASSQRDRDEQYF. The CDR3 nucleotides read TGTGCCAGCAGCCAAAGAGACAGGGACGAGCAGTACTTC.

The chain recombines TRBV20-1 with TRBJ1-2; the D gene is possibly TRBD1 (6 bases). Trimming removed 3 bases from V and 5 bases from J, with 10 bases in between. The germline gives CDR1 DFQATT, CDR2 SNEGSKA (reference sequence). This CDR3 has 12 amino acids. The CDR3 loop is CSARSQGYGYTF. In nucleotides, the CDR3 is TGCAGTGCTAGGAGTCAGGGGTATGGCTACACCTTC.